This T cell receptor (beta chain) originates from a study of T cell changes during pregnancy in multiple sclerosis. CDR1 SGHNT and CDR2 YYREEE come from the germline V gene (reference sequence). The V end lost 4 bases, the J end lost 6 bases, and 13 bases lay between the germline ends. The length of the CDR3 is 13 residues. Sequencing used immunoSEQ multiplex PCR; TCRdb keeps in-frame clones, though not all of them. The table shows about 60,000 clones, with about 91% occurring only once. The specimen was peripheral blood, collected before pregnancy. V is TRBV5-4 and J is TRBJ1-2; D possibly corresponds to TRBD1 (5 bases). The sequence came from a female donor with multiple sclerosis, enrolled in a pregnancy study. The CDR3 sequence is CASSLGGENGYTF. DNA of the CDR3: TGTGCCAGCAGCCTGGGGGGGGAAAATGGCTACACCTTC. Looking up the rest from reference TRBV5-4 and TRBJ1-2 gives the full variable domain: ETGVTQSPTHLIKTRGQQVTLRCSSQSGHNTVSWYQQALGQGPQFIFQYYREEENGRGNFPPRFSGLQFPNYSSELNVNALELDDSALYLCASSLGGENGYTFGSGTRLTVV.